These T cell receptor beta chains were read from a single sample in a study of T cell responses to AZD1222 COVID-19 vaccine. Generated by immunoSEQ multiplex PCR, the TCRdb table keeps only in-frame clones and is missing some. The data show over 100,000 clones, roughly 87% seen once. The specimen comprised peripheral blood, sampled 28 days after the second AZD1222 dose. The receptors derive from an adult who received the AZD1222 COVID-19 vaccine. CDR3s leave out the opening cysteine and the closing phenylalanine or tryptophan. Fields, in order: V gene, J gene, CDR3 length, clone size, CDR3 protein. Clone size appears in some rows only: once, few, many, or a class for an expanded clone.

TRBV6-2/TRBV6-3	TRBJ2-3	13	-	ASSLIGGATDTQY
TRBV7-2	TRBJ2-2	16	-	ASSPPLDRGGVTGELF
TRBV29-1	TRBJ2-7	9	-	SVETSGAQY
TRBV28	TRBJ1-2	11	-	ASSSSLHYGYT
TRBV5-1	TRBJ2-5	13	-	ASSFDSGGQETQY
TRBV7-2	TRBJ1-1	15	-	ASSLGPGVGQEVEAF
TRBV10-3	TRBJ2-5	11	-	AIRSPLGETQY
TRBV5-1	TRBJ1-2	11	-	ASSPQGVRGYT
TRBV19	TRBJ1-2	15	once	ASSIDRQSRANYGYT
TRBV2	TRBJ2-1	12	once	ASSELESYNEQF
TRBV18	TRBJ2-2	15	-	ASSPPGLAGAQYKLF
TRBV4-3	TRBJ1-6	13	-	ASSQVRERNSPLH
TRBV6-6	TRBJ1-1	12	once	ASTKDTMNTEAF
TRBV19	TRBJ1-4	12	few	ASSKGPTNEKLF
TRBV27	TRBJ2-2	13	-	ASRGTGGVVGELF
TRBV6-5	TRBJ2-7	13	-	ASSLFLAGEGEQY
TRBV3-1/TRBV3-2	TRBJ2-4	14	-	ASSQVGPSGKNIQY
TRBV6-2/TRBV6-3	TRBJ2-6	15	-	ASSYPRVTSGANVLT
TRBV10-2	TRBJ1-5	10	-	ASIALNQPQH
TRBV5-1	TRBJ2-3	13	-	ASSLIAGGTDTQY